This is a list of T cell receptor beta chains from one sample in a study of control samples from healthy donors and cancer patients. Only in-frame clones appear in the TCRdb table, and some are missing; sequencing was by immunoSEQ multiplex PCR. The sample lists fewer than 70,000 clones, about 85% occurring once. Sequenced sample: PBMCs. These receptors originate from a man between 60 and 75 years old with head and neck cancer. Both conserved end residues are part of each CDR3. D genes are given only for firm matches. The size field is filled for only some rows; it gives once, few, many or a size class.

- TRBJ2-7 TRBV6-6 - CASSYSDGYEQYF TGTGCCAGCAGTTATAGCGACGGCTACGAGCAGTACTTC
TRBD1 TRBJ2-1 TRBV13 - CASSFNRGNEQFF TGTGCCAGCAGCTTTAACAGGGGCAATGAGCAGTTCTTC
TRBD2 TRBJ2-3 TRBV15 - CATRTSGGGVGTQYF TGTGCCACCAGGACTAGCGGGGGGGGAGTGGGTACGCAGTATTTT
TRBD1 TRBJ2-6 TRBV30 - CAWSVKGFPGINRDRVYGANVLTF TGTGCCTGGAGTGTAAAGGGGTTTCCTGGTATCAATCGGGACAGGGTATATGGGGCCAACGTCCTGACTTTC
TRBD2 TRBJ2-1 TRBV5-4 - CASSLRLAGVVFGYNEQFF TGTGCCAGCAGCTTGCGACTAGCGGGAGTGGTTTTCGGATACAATGAGCAGTTCTTC
TRBD1 TRBJ1-4 TRBV29-1 - CSVGRQGEKLFF TGCAGCGTTGGTCGACAGGGAGAAAAACTGTTTTTT
- TRBJ1-2 TRBV5-1 - CASSLESSGPDGYTF TGCGCCAGCAGCTTGGAGTCATCGGGGCCGGATGGCTACACCTTC
- TRBJ2-4 TRBV5-1 - CASKQGLAKNIQYF TGCGCCAGCAAACAGGGCCTAGCCAAAAACATTCAGTACTTC
TRBD2 TRBJ2-1 TRBV4-2 - CASSQDMVAGDNEQFF TGTGCCAGCAGCCAAGATATGGTAGCGGGGGACAATGAGCAGTTCTTC
- TRBJ2-2 TRBV6-2/TRBV6-3 once CASSYWDTGELFF TGTGCCAGCAGTTACTGGGACACCGGGGAGCTGTTTTTT
- TRBJ1-2 TRBV6-5 - CASPCPPRGYTF TGTGCCAGCCCCTGCCCACCCCGGGGCTACACCTTC
- TRBJ2-5 TRBV24-1 once CVTSVGTQETQYF TGTGTCACCAGTGTTGGCACACAAGAGACCCAGTACTTC
- TRBJ2-5 TRBV28 - CASSIGSPWETQYF TGTGCCAGCAGCATAGGGTCTCCCTGGGAGACCCAGTACTTC
TRBD1 TRBJ2-5 TRBV7-9 - CASSFGTGPQETQYF TGTGCCAGCAGTTTCGGGACAGGACCCCAAGAGACCCAGTACTTC
TRBD1 TRBJ2-7 TRBV12-3/TRBV12-4 - CASSRDSYEQYF TGTGCCAGCAGTAGGGACAGCTACGAGCAGTACTTC
- TRBJ2-5 TRBV4-2 - CASSQDLARWRETQYF TGTGCCAGCAGCCAAGATTTGGCTCGGTGGAGAGAGACCCAGTACTTC
- TRBJ1-6 TRBV5-5 - CASSPQGSSYNSPLHF TGTGCCAGCAGCCCCCAGGGGAGCTCCTATAATTCACCCCTCCACTTT
TRBD2 TRBJ2-1 TRBV7-8 - CASSWGGVSYNEQFF TGTGCCAGCAGCTGGGGGGGGGTCTCCTACAATGAGCAGTTCTTC
TRBD1 TRBJ2-1 TRBV6-4 - CASRPLQGVGEQFF TGTGCCAGCAGACCGCTACAGGGGGTCGGTGAGCAGTTCTTC
TRBD2 TRBJ2-7 TRBV6-6 - CASRAASGSYEQYF TGTGCCAGCAGGGCGGCTAGCGGATCCTACGAGCAGTACTTC
TRBD1 TRBJ1-6 TRBV14 - CASSPTGTGRNSPLHF TGTGCCAGCAGCCCGACAGGGACAGGGCGAAATTCACCCCTCCACTTT
- TRBJ2-3 TRBV7-2 - CASSLYATDTQYF TGTGCCAGCAGCTTATATGCCACAGATACGCAGTATTTT
- TRBJ1-1 TRBV5-6 - CASSHNLEGSDTEAFF TGTGCCAGCAGCCACAACCTTGAGGGATCCGACACTGAAGCTTTCTTT
TRBD1 TRBJ1-2 TRBV29-1 few CSVVQGAGGYTF TGCAGCGTTGTTCAGGGGGCGGGGGGCTACACCTTC
- TRBJ2-7 TRBV7-2 - CASSQNRVHRDEQYF TGTGCCAGCAGCCAAAACAGGGTTCATCGGGACGAGCAGTACTTC
- TRBJ2-2 TRBV4-1 once CASSQSAQLNTGELFF TGCGCCAGCAGCCAATCGGCACAGCTGAACACCGGGGAGCTGTTTTTT
TRBD1 TRBJ1-5 TRBV19 - CASTGEGGPQHF TGTGCCAGCACAGGGGAGGGAGGGCCCCAGCATTTT
- TRBJ2-2 TRBV5-6 - CASSLRATGELFF TGTGCCAGCAGCTTAAGAGCGACCGGGGAGCTGTTTTTT
- TRBJ1-1 TRBV6-2/TRBV6-3 - CASSWEPRETGQTMNTEAFF TGTGCCAGCAGTTGGGAACCCCGGGAAACTGGACAGACAATGAACACTGAAGCTTTCTTT
- TRBJ2-5 TRBV7-2 few CASSLGSSAGGTQYF TGTGCCAGCAGCTTAGGCTCCAGCGCTGGGGGGACCCAGTACTTC
TRBD2 TRBJ2-1 TRBV4-1 - CASSQGPSGGNEQFF TGCGCCAGCAGCCAAGGTCCTAGCGGGGGCAATGAGCAGTTCTTC
- TRBJ1-2 TRBV28 - CASCPGGDYGYTF TGTGCCAGCTGCCCCGGGGGGGACTATGGCTACACCTTC
TRBD1 TRBJ1-4 TRBV7-2 - CASSLRTGENEKLFF TGTGCCAGCAGCCTGCGGACAGGTGAAAATGAAAAACTGTTTTTT
TRBD2 TRBJ2-1 TRBV19 - CASSGTSGSLDEQFF TGTGCCAGTAGTGGGACTAGCGGGAGTCTCGATGAGCAGTTCTTC
- TRBJ2-2 TRBV5-1 - CASSLATVTTELFF TGCGCCAGCAGCTTGGCCACCGTTACAACCGAACTGTTTTTT
- TRBJ2-3 TRBV5-8 - CASSLLFGNTDTQYF TGTGCCAGCAGCTTGCTTTTTGGTAACACAGATACGCAGTATTTT
- TRBJ2-5 TRBV15 once CATSGRGGAMYQETQYF TGTGCCACCAGCGGCCGTGGGGGGGCAATGTACCAAGAGACCCAGTACTTC
TRBD1 TRBJ2-7 TRBV6-5 - CASTTDRGAYEQYF TGTGCCAGCACCACGGACAGGGGCGCCTACGAGCAGTACTTC
- TRBJ2-1 TRBV28 - CASSRAETSYNEQFF TGTGCCAGCAGTCGAGCGGAGACGTCCTACAATGAGCAGTTCTTC
- TRBJ2-1 TRBV5-1 once CASSLAGGVDEQFF TGCGCCAGCAGCTTGGCCGGCGGCGTCGATGAGCAGTTCTTC
TRBD2 TRBJ2-3 TRBV7-3 - CASSLQRGGQDTQYF TGTGCCAGCAGCTTGCAGCGGGGGGGCCAAGATACGCAGTATTTT
- TRBJ1-5 TRBV7-9 few CASSPGHPYSNQPQHF TGTGCCAGCAGCCCCGGACACCCATATAGCAATCAGCCCCAGCATTTT
- TRBJ1-6 TRBV11-2 - CASSYNPRNSPLHF TGTGCCAGCAGCTACAATCCCCGGAATTCACCCCTCCACTTT
- TRBJ1-1 TRBV29-1 - CSVEETPNTEAFF TGCAGCGTTGAAGAGACCCCGAACACTGAAGCTTTCTTT
- TRBJ2-7 TRBV11-2 - CASRRPGTSSYEQYF TGTGCCAGCAGACGACCCGGGACGTCTTCCTACGAGCAGTACTTC
- TRBJ1-5 TRBV6-2/TRBV6-3 - CASSPGGRGQPQHF TGTGCCAGCAGCCCCGGGGGGCGGGGTCAGCCCCAGCATTTT
- TRBJ1-2 TRBV12-3/TRBV12-4 - CASRSTYGYTF TGTGCCAGCAGATCCACCTATGGCTACACCTTC
- TRBJ2-5 TRBV7-9 - CASSFHPAPRETQYF TGTGCCAGCAGCTTTCACCCCGCCCCTAGGGAGACCCAGTACTTC
- TRBJ1-2 TRBV12-3/TRBV12-4 - CASSWDNYGYTF TGTGCCAGCAGTTGGGACAACTATGGCTACACCTTC
- TRBJ2-2 TRBV27 - CASSFSTGNTGELFF TGTGCCAGCAGTTTCTCTACAGGGAACACCGGGGAGCTGTTTTTT
- TRBJ1-6 TRBV27 - CASSLSLAGAPLHF TGTGCCAGCAGTTTATCACTCGCAGGGGCACCCCTCCACTTT
- TRBJ1-3 TRBV18 few CASSPLKSESSGNTIYF TGTGCCAGCTCACCATTGAAGAGTGAGAGCTCTGGAAACACCATATATTTT
- TRBJ1-3 TRBV5-1 - CASSAAPGNTIYF TGCGCCAGCAGTGCAGCACCTGGAAACACCATATATTTT
- TRBJ2-7 TRBV4-2 - CASSQSDLPSSYEQYF TGTGCCAGCAGCCAATCGGACCTCCCTAGCTCCTACGAGCAGTACTTC
- TRBJ1-5 TRBV18 - CASSPPRGGPDDQPQHF TGTGCCAGCTCACCACCGCGGGGGGGGCCCGACGATCAGCCCCAGCATTTT